The 20 T cell receptor beta chains below were found in one sample sequenced in a study of CD8+CD57+ T cells in acquired aplastic anemia. Genomic DNA served as template for TCR beta VDJ and CDR3 profiling. TCRdb itself ran the reads through MiXCR, one entry per CDR3 protein. The sample holds approximately 170,000 distinct CDR3 sequences, around 50% seen once. The sequenced material came from sorted CD4+, CD8+, or CD8+CD57+ T cells (not recorded which) from PBMCs. The receptors were sampled from a human donor in good health, serving as a control.

This clonotype was detected only a few times. V is TRBV18 and J is TRBJ1-1, with 12 bases fitting TRBD1. CDR1 and CDR2 (germline): KGHSH, LQKENI. This CDR3 comprises 17 residues. J gave up 1 base and V 4 bases, and 7 bases lay outside the gene matches. The CDR3 loop reads CASSHLGQGAKNTEAFF. Written as DNA, the CDR3 is TGTGCCAGCTCACATTTGGGACAGGGGGCGAAGAACACTGAAGCTTTCTTT. The full variable domain, its missing parts supplied by reference TRBV18 and TRBJ1-1, is NAGVMQNPRHLVRRRGQEARLRCSPMKGHSHVYWYRQLPEEGLKFMVYLQKENIIDESGMPKERFSAEFPKEGPSILRIQQVVRGDSAAYFCASSHLGQGAKNTEAFFGQGTRLTVV.

The sample holds a few counts of this clonotype. The CDR3, as DNA: TGTGCCACCAGCAGAGAGGTCGGGGTTCAAGAGACCCAGTACTTC. Residues: CATSREVGVQETQYF. The chain carries TRBV15 and TRBJ2-5; D possibly corresponds to TRBD2 (5 bases). Trimming took 0 bases from V and 2 from J, leaving 10 bases between them. The CDR3 is 15 amino acids. Germline lookup yields CDR1 LNHNV and CDR2 YYDKDF (reference sequence).

This sequence joins TRBV20-1 and TRBJ2-7; 11 bases are shared with TRBD1. Losses at the gene ends were 7 bases for V and 4 bases for J; bases not matched to a gene: 9. The CDR3 is 14 amino acids. From germline, CDR1 is DFQATT and CDR2 SNEGSKA (reference sequence). CDR3 sequence reads: CSVPGQGGNYEQYF. Here the CDR3 DNA reads TGCAGTGTACCGGGACAGGGGGGGAATTACGAGCAGTACTTC.

This clonotype was detected a few times. The chain links TRBV20-1 to TRBJ1-6; tentatively, D is TRBD1 (6 bases). This CDR3 has 13 amino acids. Trimming shortened V by 5 bases and J by 7 bases, and 12 bases separated the two germline ends. Germline V gene sequence: CDR1 DFQATT, CDR2 SNEGSKA (reference sequence). The CDR3 region has the DNA TGCAGTGCTGACGACAGGACGAATTCACCCCTCCACTTT. Residues: CSADDRTNSPLHF.

This clonotype has only a few counts. V usage is TRBV19 and J usage is TRBJ2-7; 10 bases align to TRBD2. CDR3 length: 13 amino acids. From germline, CDR1 is LNHDA and CDR2 SQIVND (reference sequence). Germline trimming cut 10 bases from V and 4 bases from J; bases unmatched to any gene: 7. The CDR3 bases are TGTGCCACCGGGACTAGCGTTATATACGAGCAGTACTTC. This encodes CATGTSVIYEQYF.

The V call is TRBV9, the J call TRBJ2-2; 10 bases agree with TRBD2. There are 16 residues in the CDR3. Germline V gene lookup returns CDR1 SGDLS and CDR2 YYNGEE. J was trimmed by 4 bases and V by 1 base; bases with no gene match: 4. CDR3 loop: CASSVTTSGLTGELFF. CDR3 nucleotide sequence: TGTGCCAGCAGCGTAACGACTAGCGGGCTCACCGGGGAGCTGTTTTTT.

This clonotype was seen many times. The genes are TRBV7-2 and TRBJ2-3, with 13 positions matching TRBD2. This CDR3 comprises 16 residues. Germline V lookup: CDR1 SGHTA, CDR2 FQGNSA. V was clipped by 5 bases and J by 2 bases; unmatched bases: 4. The CDR3 loop is CASSITSGGATDTQYF. The CDR3 coding sequence is TGTGCCAGCAGCATTACTAGCGGGGGGGCCACAGATACGCAGTATTTT.

This clonotype was seen a few times. The chain uses TRBV15 and TRBJ1-2; 8 bases match TRBD1. The CDR3 length is 14 residues. V dropped 6 bases and J dropped 4; count of bases not matched to a gene: 7. The germline gives CDR1 LNHNV, CDR2 YYDKDF (reference sequence). The CDR3, as DNA: TGTGCCACCAGGAAAGACAGGGGAGTCTATGGCTACACCTTC. Amino acids: CATRKDRGVYGYTF.

The chain couples TRBV20-1 to TRBJ1-4; D unclear. The germline gives CDR1 DFQATT, CDR2 SNEGSKA (reference sequence). The V end lost 6 bases, the J end lost 0 bases, and 8 bases lay between the germline ends. The length of the CDR3 is 13 residues. The CDR3 sequence is CSAQATTNEKLFF. CDR3 coding DNA: TGCAGTGCCCAAGCAACAACTAATGAAAAACTGTTTTTT.

This clonotype has only a few counts. The genes are TRBV7-6 and TRBJ2-5; 9 bases line up with TRBD1. The CDR3 has 13 residues. Losses at the gene ends were 4 bases for V and 7 bases for J; bases not matched to a gene: 4. Germline values: CDR1 SGHVS, CDR2 FNYEAQ. The CDR3 DNA follows: TGTGCCAGCAGCTGGACAGGGGCGGGGACCCAGTACTTC. Translating it yields CASSWTGAGTQYF.

In this sample, this clonotype turned up many times. The genes are TRBV24-1 and TRBJ1-2; D might be TRBD1 (6 bases). The CDR3 is made up of 15 amino acids. The germline V gene encodes CDR1 KGHDR and CDR2 SFDVKD. The V end lost 2 bases, the J end lost 0 bases, and 9 bases lay between the germline ends. The CDR3 coding sequence is TGTGCCACCAGTGATTCACAGGGCACTAACTATGGCTACACCTTC. Encoded protein: CATSDSQGTNYGYTF.

The chain combines TRBV9 with TRBJ1-6; D uncertain. The CDR3 extends over 14 amino acids. Germline V CDR1 and CDR2: SGDLS, YYNGEE. Trimming stripped 0 bases from V and 4 bases from J, with 5 bases between. Here the CDR3 DNA reads TGTGCCAGCAGCGTAGGGACTTATAATTCACCCCTCCACTTT. Translating it yields CASSVGTYNSPLHF. Full variable domain (missing parts from reference TRBV9 and TRBJ1-6): DSGVTQTPKHLITATGQRVTLRCSPRSGDLSVYWYQQSLDQGLQFLIQYYNGEERAKGNILERFSAQQFPDLHSELNLSSLELGDSALYFCASSVGTYNSPLHFGNGTRLTVT.

This clonotype was observed a few times. In nucleotides, the CDR3 is TGTGCCAGCAGGGCAGCAGAGACTAGCACAGATACGCAGTATTTT. Translating it yields CASRAAETSTDTQYF. The chain links TRBV12-3 or TRBV12-4 to TRBJ2-3; D gene unclear. Trimming removed 6 bases from V and 0 bases from J, with 13 bases in between. CDR3 size: 15 residues.

This clonotype has only one observation. Germline is not matched at one junction end, which may reflect a read error. The genes are TRBV25-1 and TRBJ1-3; weak D call: TRBD1 (5 bases). The CDR3 length is 11 residues. Looked up from germline, CDR1 is MGHDK and CDR2 is SYGVNS. CDR3 sequence (DNA): TGTGCCAGCAGTGAATGGGGGGAACGGTGTTTT. Translated, it gives CASSEWGERCF.

This clonotype was recorded at least ten times. The chain uses TRBV7-2 and TRBJ2-1; D ambiguous. The germline V gene encodes CDR1 SGHTA and CDR2 FQGNSA. This CDR3 is 15 amino acids long. V was pared by 3 bases and J by 1 base, with 10 bases between. CDR3: CASSFNGQSYNEQFF. The DNA of the CDR3 is TGTGCCAGCAGCTTTAATGGGCAGTCCTACAATGAGCAGTTCTTC.

This clonotype was counted many times. V is TRBV20-1 and J is TRBJ2-7; 11 bases fit TRBD1. Germline loops: CDR1 DFQATT, CDR2 SNEGSKA (reference sequence). The CDR3 sequence is 15 residues long. Trimming removed 3 bases from V and 3 bases from J; junction bases left unmatched: 7. The CDR3 protein is CSASFSDRGLYEQYF. The CDR3 bases are TGCAGTGCTAGTTTTTCGGACAGGGGGCTCTACGAGCAGTACTTC.

The chain has TRBV12-3 or TRBV12-4 and TRBJ1-2; D is unclear. The V gene lost 4 bases and the J gene lost 6 bases, with 9 bases spanning the gap. The CDR3 covers 12 residues. CDR3: CASSSYGDGYTF. DNA of the CDR3: TGTGCCAGCAGTTCCTACGGTGATGGCTACACCTTC.

The chain has TRBV12-3 or TRBV12-4 and TRBJ1-6; no clear D gene. There are 14 residues in the CDR3. Trimming took 3 bases from V and 9 from J, leaving 12 bases between them. The CDR3 nucleotides read TGTGCCAGCAGTTTCGCGGTCATAGGTTCACCCCTCCACTTT. Its protein product is CASSFAVIGSPLHF.

V usage is TRBV7-3 and J usage is TRBJ2-7, with 13 nucleotides matching TRBD2. Trimming removed 5 bases from V and 3 bases from J; junction bases left unmatched: 4. CDR1 SGHTA and CDR2 FQGTGA come from the germline V gene. The CDR3 has 15 amino acids. The CDR3, as DNA: TGTGCCAGCAGCCCGGGACTAGCGGGATACTACGAGCAGTACTTC. Translation: CASSPGLAGYYEQYF.

The gene calls are TRBV6-5 and TRBJ1-1; no definite D call. CDR3 size: 14 residues. Germline V gene sequence: CDR1 MNHEY, CDR2 SVGAGI. The V gene lost 2 bases and the J gene lost 0 bases, with 7 bases spanning the gap. The CDR3 loop reads CASSYGSLNTEAFF. CDR3 nucleotide sequence: TGTGCCAGCAGTTACGGCAGCCTGAACACTGAAGCTTTCTTT.